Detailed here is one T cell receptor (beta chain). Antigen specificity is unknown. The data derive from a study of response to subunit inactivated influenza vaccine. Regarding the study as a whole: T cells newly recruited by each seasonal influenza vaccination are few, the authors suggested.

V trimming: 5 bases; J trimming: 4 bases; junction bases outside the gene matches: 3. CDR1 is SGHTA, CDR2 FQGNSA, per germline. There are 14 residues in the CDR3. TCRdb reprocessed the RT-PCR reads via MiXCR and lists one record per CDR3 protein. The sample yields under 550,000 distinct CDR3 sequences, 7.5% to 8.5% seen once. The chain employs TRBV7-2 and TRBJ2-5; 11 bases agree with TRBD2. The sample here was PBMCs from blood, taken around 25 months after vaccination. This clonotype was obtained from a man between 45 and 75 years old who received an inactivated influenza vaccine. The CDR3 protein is CASSQTSGAETQYF. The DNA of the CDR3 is TGTGCCAGCAGCCAGACTAGCGGGGCAGAGACCCAGTACTTC.